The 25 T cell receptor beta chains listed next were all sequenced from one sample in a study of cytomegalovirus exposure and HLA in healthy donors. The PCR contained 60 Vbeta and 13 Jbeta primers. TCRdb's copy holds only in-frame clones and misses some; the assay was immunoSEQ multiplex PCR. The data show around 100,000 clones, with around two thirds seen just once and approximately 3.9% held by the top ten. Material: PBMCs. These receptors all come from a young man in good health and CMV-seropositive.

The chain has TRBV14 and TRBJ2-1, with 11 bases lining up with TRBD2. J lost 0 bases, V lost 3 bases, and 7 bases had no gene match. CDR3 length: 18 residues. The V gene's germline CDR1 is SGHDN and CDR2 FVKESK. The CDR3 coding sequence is TGTGCCAGCAGCCATCGACTAGCGGGGTTTAGCTCCTACAATGAGCAGTTCTTC. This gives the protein CASSHRLAGFSSYNEQFF.

CDR3 sequence reads: CASSAGTSVADTQYF. The CDR3 region has the DNA TGTGCCAGTAGCGCCGGGACTAGCGTTGCAGATACGCAGTATTTT. V usage is TRBV19 and J usage is TRBJ2-3; 10 bases line up with TRBD2. There are 15 residues in the CDR3. CDR1 is LNHDA, CDR2 SQIVND, per germline (reference sequence). With V trimmed by 6 bases and J by 4 bases, 7 bases remained unmatched.

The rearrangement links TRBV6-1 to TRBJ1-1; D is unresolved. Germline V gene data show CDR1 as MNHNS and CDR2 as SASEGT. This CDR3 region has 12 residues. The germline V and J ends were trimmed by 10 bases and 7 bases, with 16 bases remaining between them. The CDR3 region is CANHDSRGEAFF. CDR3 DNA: TGTGCCAACCATGACTCCCGGGGTGAAGCTTTCTTT.

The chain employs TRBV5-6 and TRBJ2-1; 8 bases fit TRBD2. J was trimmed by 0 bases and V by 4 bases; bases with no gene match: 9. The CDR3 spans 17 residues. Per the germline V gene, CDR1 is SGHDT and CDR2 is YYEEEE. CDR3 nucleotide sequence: TGTGCCAGCAGCCCAAACGGGGGGGCTAGCTCCTACAATGAGCAGTTCTTC. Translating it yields CASSPNGGASSYNEQFF. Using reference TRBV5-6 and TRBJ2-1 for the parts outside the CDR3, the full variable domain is DAGVTQSPTHLIKTRGQQVTLRCSPKSGHDTVSWYQQALGQGPQFIFQYYEEEERQRGNFPDRFSGHQFPNYSSELNVNALLLGDSALYLCASSPNGGASSYNEQFFGPGTRLTVL.

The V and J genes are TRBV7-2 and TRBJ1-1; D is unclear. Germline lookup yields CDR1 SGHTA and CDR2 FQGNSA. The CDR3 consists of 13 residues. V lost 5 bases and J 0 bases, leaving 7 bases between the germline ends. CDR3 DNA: TGTGCCAGCAGCCCCCCAGTGAACACTGAAGCTTTCTTT. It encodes CASSPPVNTEAFF.

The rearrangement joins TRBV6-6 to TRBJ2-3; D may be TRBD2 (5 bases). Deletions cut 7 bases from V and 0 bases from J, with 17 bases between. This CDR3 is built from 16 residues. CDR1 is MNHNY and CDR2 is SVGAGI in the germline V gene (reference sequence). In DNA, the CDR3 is TGTGCCAGCACCAAGAGGGCGGGTGCTAGCACAGATACGCAGTATTTT. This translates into CASTKRAGASTDTQYF.

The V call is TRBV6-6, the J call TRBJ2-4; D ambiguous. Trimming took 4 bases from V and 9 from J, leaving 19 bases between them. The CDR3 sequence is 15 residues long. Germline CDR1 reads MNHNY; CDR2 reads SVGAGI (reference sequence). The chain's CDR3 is CASSSDWPPGGIQYF. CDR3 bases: TGTGCCAGCAGTTCCGACTGGCCTCCCGGTGGCATTCAGTACTTC.

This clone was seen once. The CDR3 coding sequence is TGCGCCAGCAATGGAGGGGCCAGGCGAACAACCCCCTACGAACAAGAGACCCAGTACTTC. Translated, it gives CASNGGARRTTPYEQETQYF. The chain uses TRBV23-1 and TRBJ2-5; D may be TRBD2 (6 bases). TRBV23-1 is marked as an open reading frame, function uncertain. V lost 7 bases, J lost 2 bases, and 32 bases lay in between. This CDR3 is built from 20 residues.

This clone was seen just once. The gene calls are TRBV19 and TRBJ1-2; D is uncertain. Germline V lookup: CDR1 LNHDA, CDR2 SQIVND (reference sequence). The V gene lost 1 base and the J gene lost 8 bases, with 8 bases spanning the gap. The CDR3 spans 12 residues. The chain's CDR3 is CASSIGSAGYTF. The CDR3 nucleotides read TGTGCCAGTAGTATAGGTAGCGCCGGCTACACCTTC.

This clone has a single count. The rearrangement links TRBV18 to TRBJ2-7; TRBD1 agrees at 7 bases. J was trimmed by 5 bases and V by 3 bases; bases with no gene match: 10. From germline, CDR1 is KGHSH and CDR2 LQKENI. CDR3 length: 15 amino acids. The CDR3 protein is CASSPRGGQFDEQYF. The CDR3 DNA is TGTGCCAGCTCACCCCGAGGGGGACAGTTCGACGAGCAGTACTTC.

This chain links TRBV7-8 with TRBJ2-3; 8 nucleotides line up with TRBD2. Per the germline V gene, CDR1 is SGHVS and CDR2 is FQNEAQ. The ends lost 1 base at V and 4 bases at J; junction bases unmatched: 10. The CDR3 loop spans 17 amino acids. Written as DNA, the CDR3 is TGTGCCAGCAGCTTAGGGGGACGGGGGGGGTCCTCAGATACGCAGTATTTT. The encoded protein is CASSLGGRGGSSDTQYF.

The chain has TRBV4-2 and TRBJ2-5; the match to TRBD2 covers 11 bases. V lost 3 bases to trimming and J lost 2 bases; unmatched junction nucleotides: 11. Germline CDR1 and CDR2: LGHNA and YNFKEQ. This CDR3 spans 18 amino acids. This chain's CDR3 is CASSHPTLAGGRQETQYF. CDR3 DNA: TGTGCCAGCAGCCACCCCACCTTAGCGGGGGGGCGGCAAGAGACCCAGTACTTC.

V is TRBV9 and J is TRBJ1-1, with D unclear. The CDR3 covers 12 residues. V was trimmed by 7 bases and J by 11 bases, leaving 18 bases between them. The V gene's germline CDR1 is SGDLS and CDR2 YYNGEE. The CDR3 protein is CASAASGMPAFF. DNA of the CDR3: TGTGCCAGCGCTGCGAGCGGGATGCCTGCTTTCTTT.

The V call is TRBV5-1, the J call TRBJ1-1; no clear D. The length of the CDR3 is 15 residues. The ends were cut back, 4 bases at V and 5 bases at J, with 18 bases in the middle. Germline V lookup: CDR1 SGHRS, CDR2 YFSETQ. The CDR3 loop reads CASSAPLGAGTEAFF. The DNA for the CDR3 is TGCGCCAGCAGCGCCCCCCTGGGCGCAGGAACTGAAGCTTTCTTT.

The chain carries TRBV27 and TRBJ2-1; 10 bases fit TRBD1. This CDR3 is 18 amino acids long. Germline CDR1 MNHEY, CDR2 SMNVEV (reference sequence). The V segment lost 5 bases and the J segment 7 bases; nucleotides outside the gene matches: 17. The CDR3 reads CASSPLLRQGAGENEQFF. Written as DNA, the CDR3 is TGTGCCAGCAGTCCCTTACTTCGACAGGGGGCTGGGGAGAATGAGCAGTTCTTC.

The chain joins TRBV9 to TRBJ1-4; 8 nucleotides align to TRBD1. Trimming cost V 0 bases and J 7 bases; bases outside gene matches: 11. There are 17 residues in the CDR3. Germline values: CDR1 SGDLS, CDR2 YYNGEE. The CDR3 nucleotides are TGTGCCAGCAGCGTAGCCAACCGACAGGGGCCTTGTGAAAAACTGTTTTTT. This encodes CASSVANRQGPCEKLFF.

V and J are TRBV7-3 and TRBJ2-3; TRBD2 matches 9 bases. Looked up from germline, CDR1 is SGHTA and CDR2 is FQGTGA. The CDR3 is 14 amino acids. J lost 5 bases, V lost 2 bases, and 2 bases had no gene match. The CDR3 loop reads CASSLAGGGDTQYF. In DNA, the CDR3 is TGTGCCAGCAGCTTAGCGGGGGGGGGAGATACGCAGTATTTT.

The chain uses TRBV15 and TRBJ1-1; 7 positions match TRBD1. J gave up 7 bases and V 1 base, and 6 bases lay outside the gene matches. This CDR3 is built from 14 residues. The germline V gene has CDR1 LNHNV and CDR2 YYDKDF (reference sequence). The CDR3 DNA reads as TGTGCCACCAGCAGAGGGGACAGCTTGGGTGAAGCTTTCTTT. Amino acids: CATSRGDSLGEAFF.

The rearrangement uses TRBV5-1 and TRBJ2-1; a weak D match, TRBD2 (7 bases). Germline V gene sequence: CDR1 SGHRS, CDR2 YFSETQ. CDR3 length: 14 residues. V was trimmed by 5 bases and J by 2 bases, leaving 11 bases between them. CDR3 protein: CASRKGGAYNEQFF. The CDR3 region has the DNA TGCGCCAGCAGGAAAGGGGGGGCCTACAATGAGCAGTTCTTC.

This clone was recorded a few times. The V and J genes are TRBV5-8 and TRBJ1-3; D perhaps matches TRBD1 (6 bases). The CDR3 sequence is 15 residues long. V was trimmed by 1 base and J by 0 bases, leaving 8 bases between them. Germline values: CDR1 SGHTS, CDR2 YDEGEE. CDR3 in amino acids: CASSLRGGSGNTIYF. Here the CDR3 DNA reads TGTGCCAGCAGCTTGCGAGGGGGCTCTGGAAACACCATATATTTT.

In DNA, the CDR3 is TGCGCCAGCAGGGGGCAAAACATTCAGTACTTC. This codes for CASRGQNIQYF. The chain couples TRBV5-1 to TRBJ2-4; D may be TRBD1 (5 bases). Germline-derived CDR1 and CDR2 are SGHRS and YFSETQ. CDR3 length: 11 amino acids. Trimming stripped 5 bases from V and 5 bases from J, with 5 bases between.

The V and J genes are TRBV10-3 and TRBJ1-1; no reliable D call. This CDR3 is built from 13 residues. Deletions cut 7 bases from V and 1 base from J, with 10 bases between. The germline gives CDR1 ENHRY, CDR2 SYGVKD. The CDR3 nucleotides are TGTGCCATCACCACAGACCAGAACACTGAAGCTTTCTTT. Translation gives CAITTDQNTEAFF.

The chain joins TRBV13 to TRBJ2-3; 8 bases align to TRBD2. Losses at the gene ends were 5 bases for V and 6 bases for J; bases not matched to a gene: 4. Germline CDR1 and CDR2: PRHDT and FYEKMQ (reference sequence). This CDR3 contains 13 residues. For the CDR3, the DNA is TGTGCCAGCAGCGGACTAGCCGGGGATACGCAGTATTTT. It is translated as CASSGLAGDTQYF.

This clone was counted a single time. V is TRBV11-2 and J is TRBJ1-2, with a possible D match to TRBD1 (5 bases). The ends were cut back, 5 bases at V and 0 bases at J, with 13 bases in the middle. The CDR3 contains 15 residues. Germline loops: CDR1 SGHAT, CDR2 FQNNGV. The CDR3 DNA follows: TGTGCCAGCAGCGTACAGGAATCCGCTAACTATGGCTACACCTTC. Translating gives CASSVQESANYGYTF.

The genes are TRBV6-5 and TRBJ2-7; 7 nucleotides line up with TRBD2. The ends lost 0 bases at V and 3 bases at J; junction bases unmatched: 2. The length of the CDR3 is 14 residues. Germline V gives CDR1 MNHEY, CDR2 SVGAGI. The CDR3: CASSYSRGVYEQYF. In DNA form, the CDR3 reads TGTGCCAGCAGTTACTCTCGGGGGGTCTACGAGCAGTACTTC.